A single sample is the source of the 32 T cell receptor beta chains below, sequenced in a study of control samples from healthy donors and cancer patients (dated by TCRdb to 2018 to 2020). Library prep was done by the immunoSEQ multiplex PCR assay. TCRdb mirrors the immuneACCESS table, restricted to in-frame sequences. Some clones are absent from its copies; in checked studies, under half trace to an unresolved V gene, and the reason for the others is unknown. Here the sample has more than 150,000 clones; about 93% occur a single time. The ten top clones hold more than 1.4% of the sample. Sample: blood. Receptor source: a young man in good health.

In its sample, this clone was seen once. Other DNA sequences in the same sample also yield this CDR3. The chain links TRBV3-1 (or the pseudogene TRBV3-2) to TRBJ2-1; a weak D match, TRBD2 (7 bases). The CDR3 loop spans 13 amino acids. Trimming left V 1 base short and J 10 bases short, with 11 bases between. CDR1 is LGHDT, CDR2 YNNKEL, per germline (reference sequence). The CDR3 DNA is TGTGCCAGCAGCCAAGGAGGGGGAGGGGAGCAGTTCTTC. This encodes CASSQGGGGEQFF.

The chain combines TRBV2 with TRBJ1-1; 8 bases fit TRBD1. Germline V gene data show CDR1 as SNHLY and CDR2 as FYNNEI. J was trimmed by 6 bases and V by 8 bases; bases with no gene match: 17. The CDR3 length is 16 residues. CDR3 region: CASPPGQVSLGSEAFF. In DNA form, the CDR3 reads TGTGCCAGCCCCCCGGGACAGGTCTCCCTGGGCTCTGAAGCTTTCTTT.

The chain employs TRBV2 and TRBJ1-5; no clear D gene. Germline values: CDR1 SNHLY, CDR2 FYNNEI. V was clipped by 2 bases and J by 14 bases, with 13 bases between them. There are 12 residues in the CDR3. CDR3 sequence reads: CASSEMRARKHF. The CDR3 region has the DNA TGTGCCAGCAGTGAAATGAGGGCCCGAAAGCATTTT.

The DNA of the CDR3 is TGTGCCAGCAGCTTGGTAACGGCTTTCAGGGGGCAGACAGATACGCAGTATTTT. This translates into CASSLVTAFRGQTDTQYF. This sequence joins TRBV5-4 and TRBJ2-3, with 8 bases that match TRBD1. Per germline, CDR1 SGHNT and CDR2 YYREEE (reference sequence). The ends lost 0 bases at V and 3 bases at J; junction bases unmatched: 12. The CDR3 runs to 18 residues.

V usage is TRBV2 and J usage is TRBJ1-5; no definite D call. Germline CDR1 and CDR2: SNHLY and FYNNEI. The CDR3 has 13 amino acids. The germline V and J ends were trimmed by 3 bases and 6 bases, with 9 bases remaining between them. CDR3 loop: CASSELEGQPQHF. Here the CDR3 DNA reads TGTGCCAGCAGTGAGCTCGAGGGTCAGCCCCAGCATTTT.

The genes are TRBV7-9 and TRBJ2-1; TRBD2 is a possible D gene (5 bases). CDR1 is SEHNR and CDR2 is FQNEAQ in the germline V gene (reference sequence). The length of the CDR3 is 14 residues. The ends were cut back, 4 bases at V and 5 bases at J, with 12 bases in the middle. The DNA for the CDR3 is TGTGCCAGCAGCTCGGGGTCTGCTAACAATGAGCAGTTCTTC. It codes for CASSSGSANNEQFF.

This clone was observed a few times. CDR3 protein: CASSPPGQDRLYEQYF. CDR3 coding DNA: TGTGCCAGCAGTCCCCCGGGACAGGACCGTTTATACGAGCAGTACTTC. This chain links TRBV28 with TRBJ2-7, with TRBD1 identical over 8 bases. V trimming: 5 bases; J trimming: 4 bases; junction bases outside the gene matches: 13. The CDR3 runs to 16 residues. CDR1 and CDR2 (germline): MDHEN, SYDVKM.

V and J are TRBV5-8 and TRBJ2-7; tentatively, D is TRBD1 or TRBD2 (5 bases each). This CDR3 contains 13 residues. Germline CDR1 reads SGHTS; CDR2 reads YDEGEE. The V end was cut by 3 bases, the J end by 7 bases, with 14 bases between. The CDR3 protein is CASSWGRAGEQYF. Written as DNA, the CDR3 is TGTGCCAGCAGCTGGGGACGGGCAGGAGAGCAGTACTTC.

The V gene is TRBV6-5, the J gene TRBJ1-6, with TRBD1 as a possible D gene (5 bases). There are 15 residues in the CDR3. Germline V gene sequence: CDR1 MNHEY, CDR2 SVGAGI. Deletions cut 6 bases from V and 6 bases from J, with 15 bases between. The CDR3 sequence is CASRRGLYSNSPLHF. Here the CDR3 DNA reads TGTGCCAGCAGACGGGGCTTATATAGTAATTCACCCCTCCACTTT.

The chain is built from TRBV7-8 and TRBJ2-2; D possibly uses TRBD1 or TRBD2 (6 bases each). The CDR3 spans 18 residues. Germline V CDR1 and CDR2: SGHVS, FQNEAQ. Trimming shortened V by 0 bases and J by 0 bases, and 14 bases separated the two germline ends. The CDR3 sequence is CASSLAFPGATNTGELFF. The CDR3 DNA sequence: TGTGCCAGCAGCTTAGCGTTTCCGGGGGCTACGAACACCGGGGAGCTGTTTTTT.

The CDR3 loop is CASSPSGTGYSGANVLTF. DNA for the CDR3: TGTGCCAGCTCCCCGTCCGGGACAGGGTACTCTGGGGCCAACGTCCTGACTTTC. The rearrangement uses TRBV18 and TRBJ2-6, with 9 bases that match TRBD1. V gave up 6 bases and J gave up 0 bases; unmatched junction bases: 9. This CDR3 contains 18 residues. Germline assignment: CDR1 KGHSH and CDR2 LQKENI.

This clone appeared once. The V gene is TRBV5-1, the J gene TRBJ1-1; D is undetermined. Trimming left V 0 bases short and J 3 bases short, with 12 bases between. This CDR3 comprises 15 residues. In germline, CDR1 is SGHRS, CDR2 YFSETQ. CDR3 residues: CASSLDLPAYTEAFF. DNA of the CDR3: TGCGCCAGCAGCTTGGACCTACCCGCGTACACTGAAGCTTTCTTT.

This clone occurred once. The chain joins TRBV30 to TRBJ1-6; D remains unclear. Between the trimmed V and J ends, which lost 0 bases and 0 bases, there was a span of 18 bases. This CDR3 has 19 amino acids. Germline V gene sequence: CDR1 GTSNPN, CDR2 SVGIG (reference sequence). The CDR3 loop reads CAWSVLVDPSNSYNSPLHF. For the CDR3, the DNA is TGTGCCTGGAGTGTACTTGTGGACCCTTCTAACTCCTATAATTCACCCCTCCACTTT.

The table lists this clone with a few counts. This chain connects TRBV9 to TRBJ2-1; TRBD2 matches at 8 bases. With 0 bases clipped from V and 3 bases from J, the junction kept 5 bases outside the gene matches. This CDR3 has 16 residues. Germline V lookup: CDR1 SGDLS, CDR2 YYNGEE. CDR3 region: CASSVGSGVRYNEQFF. As DNA, the CDR3 is TGTGCCAGCAGCGTAGGTAGCGGGGTACGCTACAATGAGCAGTTCTTC.

In nucleotides, the CDR3 is TGTGCCAGCAGCCGGGGGGAAAAACTGTTTTTT. It is translated as CASSRGEKLFF. The chain employs TRBV3-1 (or the pseudogene TRBV3-2) and TRBJ1-4; perhaps TRBD1 as D (5 bases). The CDR3 runs 11 residues. The germline V and J ends were trimmed by 4 bases and 8 bases, with 5 bases remaining between them. The germline V gene has CDR1 LGHDT and CDR2 YNNKEL (reference sequence).

The chain recombines TRBV30 with TRBJ2-4; D is perhaps TRBD2 (5 bases). The V end was cut by 1 base, the J end by 8 bases, with 6 bases between. Germline V gene data show CDR1 as GTSNPN and CDR2 as SVGIG (reference sequence). CDR3 length: 11 residues. This CDR3 is CAWSAGDIQYF. CDR3 nucleotide sequence: TGTGCCTGGAGTGCCGGGGACATTCAGTACTTC.

This sequence joins TRBV2 and TRBJ1-1, with 8 bases fitting TRBD1. The J segment lost 7 bases and the V segment lost 2 bases, leaving 6 bases of the junction unmatched. CDR1 and CDR2 (germline): SNHLY, FYNNEI. CDR3 length: 14 residues. The chain's CDR3 is CASSETGGLLEAFF. In nucleotides, the CDR3 is TGTGCCAGCAGTGAAACAGGGGGGTTACTTGAAGCTTTCTTT.

This clone was seen more than once but under ten times. J is TRBJ1-1 and V is TRBV6-2 or TRBV6-3; no definite D call. The germline V gene encodes CDR1 MNHEY and CDR2 SVGEGT. This CDR3 comprises 12 residues. V shed 4 bases and J shed 7 bases, with 10 bases lying between them. The CDR3 sequence is CASSSLLDEAFF. The CDR3 DNA sequence: TGTGCCAGCAGTTCCCTCCTAGATGAAGCTTTCTTT.

The V call is TRBV5-4, the J call TRBJ2-7; D gene unclear. Germline V lookup: CDR1 SGHNT, CDR2 YYREEE (reference sequence). This CDR3 has 14 residues. Between the trimmed V and J ends, which lost 0 bases and 1 base, there was a span of 8 bases. The CDR3 DNA reads TGTGCCAGCAGCTTGGACAATGGGTCCTACGAGCAGTACTTC. It yields the protein CASSLDNGSYEQYF.

The V call is TRBV6-5, the J call TRBJ1-1, with unresolved D. The germline V and J ends were trimmed by 6 bases and 1 base, with 12 bases remaining between them. The CDR3 covers 14 residues. Germline lookup yields CDR1 MNHEY and CDR2 SVGAGI. In DNA form, the CDR3 reads TGTGCCAGCAGCTCCCGGACGCCGAACACTGAAGCTTTCTTT. Translation: CASSSRTPNTEAFF.

The chain links TRBV6-5 to TRBJ2-3; TRBD2 matches at 12 bases. Germline V lookup: CDR1 MNHEY, CDR2 SVGAGI. Germline trimming cut 2 bases from V and 6 bases from J; bases unmatched to any gene: 3. The CDR3 spans 15 residues. The CDR3 nucleotides are TGTGCCAGCAGTTACGGGACTAGCGGGCGGGATACGCAGTATTTT. Its translation is CASSYGTSGRDTQYF.

This chain joins TRBV7-3 and TRBJ2-4; D perhaps matches TRBD2 (6 bases). Germline V gives CDR1 SGHTA, CDR2 FQGTGA. V lost 0 bases, J lost 16 bases, and 16 bases lay in between. CDR3 length equals 13 residues. CDR3: CASSLTRVTRVYF. In nucleotides, the CDR3 is TGTGCCAGCAGCTTAACGAGGGTGACTAGAGTCTACTTC.

This rearrangement joins TRBV18 to TRBJ1-4; 7 positions agree with TRBD1. The CDR3 extends over 16 amino acids. In germline, CDR1 is KGHSH, CDR2 LQKENI. V lost 3 bases to trimming and J lost 5 bases; unmatched junction nucleotides: 9. In DNA form, the CDR3 reads TGTGCCAGCTCACCTCCGAGGGGGCAGATGAATGAAAAACTGTTTTTT. It yields the protein CASSPPRGQMNEKLFF.

In this sample, this clone turned up once. The J gene is TRBJ2-7, the V gene TRBV2; tentative D call: TRBD1 (5 bases). This CDR3 comprises 13 residues. V lost 6 bases and J 3 bases, leaving 12 bases between the germline ends. Germline lookup yields CDR1 SNHLY and CDR2 FYNNEI. Here the CDR3 DNA reads TGTGCCAGCAGCCTAGGGGCAGGCTACGAGCAGTACTTC. It yields the protein CASSLGAGYEQYF.

The gene calls are TRBV11-2 and TRBJ1-2, with D possibly being TRBD1 (6 bases). Looked up from germline, CDR1 is SGHAT and CDR2 is FQNNGV. Trimming shortened V by 3 bases and J by 4 bases, and 15 bases separated the two germline ends. The CDR3 is 15 amino acids. DNA for the CDR3: TGTGCCAGCAGCTTCTGGGGGGCGGGAGGCTATGGCTACACCTTC. Its protein product is CASSFWGAGGYGYTF.

The chain uses TRBV28 and TRBJ1-1; no firm D call. Germline CDR1 and CDR2: MDHEN and SYDVKM. The CDR3 totals 15 residues. V was clipped by 1 base and J by 3 bases, with 12 bases between them. Here the CDR3 reads CASSLSGFGYTEAFF. In nucleotides, the CDR3 is TGTGCCAGCAGTTTATCGGGATTTGGGTACACTGAAGCTTTCTTT.

As regards this clone: Other DNA sequences in this specimen translate into the identical CDR3. This sequence joins TRBV10-3 and TRBJ2-7; 10 bases map to TRBD2. From germline, CDR1 is ENHRY and CDR2 SYGVKD. The CDR3 runs to 16 residues. The ends lost 3 bases at V and 0 bases at J; junction bases unmatched: 5. The CDR3 region has the DNA TGTGCCATCAGTGAAGGACTAGCGGATCTCTCCTACGAGCAGTACTTC. This encodes CAISEGLADLSYEQYF.

The chain combines TRBV3-1 (or the pseudogene TRBV3-2) with TRBJ2-1; D is unresolved. Trimming stripped 1 base from V and 7 bases from J, with 14 bases between. This CDR3 has 15 amino acids. CDR1 is LGHDT, CDR2 YNNKEL, per germline (reference sequence). The CDR3 spells CASSQGRGLKNEQFF. The CDR3 region has the DNA TGTGCCAGCAGCCAAGGTCGTGGGCTTAAGAATGAGCAGTTCTTC.

This clone came up a few times. The chain joins TRBV28 to TRBJ1-5, with D unresolved. Trimming removed 3 bases from V and 7 bases from J, with 13 bases in between. This CDR3 region has 14 residues. From germline, CDR1 is MDHEN and CDR2 SYDVKM. The CDR3 protein is CASSFTDGRQPQHF. For the CDR3, the DNA is TGTGCCAGCAGTTTTACGGATGGAAGGCAGCCCCAGCATTTT.

This clone is a singleton in its sample. The chain is built from TRBV5-4 and TRBJ1-4; D remains ambiguous. The CDR3 spans 16 residues. Germline V lookup: CDR1 SGHNT, CDR2 YYREEE (reference sequence). With 0 bases removed from V and 4 bases from J, the gap between germline ends came to 13 bases. This CDR3 reads CASSLDRLGSNEKLFF. The DNA of the CDR3 is TGTGCCAGCAGCTTGGACAGATTGGGGAGTAATGAAAAACTGTTTTTT.

The gene calls are TRBV9 and TRBJ1-3; TRBD1 agrees at 7 bases. The CDR3 loop spans 17 amino acids. Germline V gene sequence: CDR1 SGDLS, CDR2 YYNGEE. Trimming cost V 0 bases and J 0 bases; bases outside gene matches: 6. Here the CDR3 DNA reads TGTGCCAGCAGCGTAGAGGGGACAGATTACTCTGGAAACACCATATATTTT. Encoded protein: CASSVEGTDYSGNTIYF.

This clone was observed a single time. The chain links TRBV2 to TRBJ2-7; no clear D. V was clipped by 8 bases and J by 0 bases, with 5 bases between them. The CDR3 contains 11 residues. The germline V gene encodes CDR1 SNHLY and CDR2 FYNNEI. The CDR3 spells CASYNSYEQYF. DNA for the CDR3: TGTGCCAGCTACAACTCCTACGAGCAGTACTTC.